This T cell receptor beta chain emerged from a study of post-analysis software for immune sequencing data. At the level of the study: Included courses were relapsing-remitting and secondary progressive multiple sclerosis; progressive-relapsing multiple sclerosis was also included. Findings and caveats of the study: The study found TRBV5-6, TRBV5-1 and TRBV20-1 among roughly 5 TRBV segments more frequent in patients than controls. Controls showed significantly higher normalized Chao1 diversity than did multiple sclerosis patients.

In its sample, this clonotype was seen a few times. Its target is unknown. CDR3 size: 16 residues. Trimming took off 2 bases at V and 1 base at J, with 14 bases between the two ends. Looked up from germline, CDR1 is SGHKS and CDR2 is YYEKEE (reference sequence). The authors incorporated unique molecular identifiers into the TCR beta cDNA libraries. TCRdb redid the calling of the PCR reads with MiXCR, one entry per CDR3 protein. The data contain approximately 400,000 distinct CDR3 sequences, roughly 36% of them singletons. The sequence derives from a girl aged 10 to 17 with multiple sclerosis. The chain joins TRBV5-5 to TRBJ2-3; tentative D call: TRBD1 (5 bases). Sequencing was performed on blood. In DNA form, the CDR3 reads TGTGCCAGCAGCTTTTTGGGCAGGGATCGCACAGATACGCAGTATTTT. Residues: CASSFLGRDRTDTQYF.